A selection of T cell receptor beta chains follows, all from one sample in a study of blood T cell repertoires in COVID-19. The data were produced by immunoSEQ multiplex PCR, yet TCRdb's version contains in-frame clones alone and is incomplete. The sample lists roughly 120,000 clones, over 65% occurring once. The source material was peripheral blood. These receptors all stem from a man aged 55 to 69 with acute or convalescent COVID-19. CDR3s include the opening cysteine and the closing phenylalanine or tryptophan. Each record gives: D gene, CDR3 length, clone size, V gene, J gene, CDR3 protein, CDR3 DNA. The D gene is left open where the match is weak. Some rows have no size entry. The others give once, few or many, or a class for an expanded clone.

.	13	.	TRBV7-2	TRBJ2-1	CASIPMGEDEQFF	TGTGCCAGCATCCCTATGGGGGAGGATGAGCAGTTCTTC
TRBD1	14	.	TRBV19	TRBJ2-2	CASHRDSYTGELFF	TGTGCCAGTCACCGGGACAGCTACACCGGGGAGCTGTTTTTT
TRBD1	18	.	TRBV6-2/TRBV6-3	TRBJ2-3	CASSLEGTGTGSPDTQYF	TGTGCCAGCAGCTTAGAGGGAACCGGGACAGGGAGCCCAGATACGCAGTATTTT
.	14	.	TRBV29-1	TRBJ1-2	CSVPQRDTLDGYTF	TGCAGCGTTCCCCAACGGGACACCCTAGATGGCTACACCTTC
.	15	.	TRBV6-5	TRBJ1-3	CASRKGMDSEGTIYF	TGTGCCAGCAGGAAAGGAATGGACAGCGAAGGCACCATATATTTT
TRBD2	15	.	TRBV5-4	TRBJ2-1	CASSSRTSVENEQFF	TGTGCCAGCAGCTCCCGGACTAGCGTAGAGAATGAGCAGTTCTTC
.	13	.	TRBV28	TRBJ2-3	CASLSTGSYTQYF	TGTGCCAGCCTCTCCACAGGTTCATATACGCAGTATTTT
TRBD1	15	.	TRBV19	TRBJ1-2	CASSARQGYIYGYTF	TGTGCCAGTAGTGCGCGACAGGGGTATATCTATGGCTACACCTTC
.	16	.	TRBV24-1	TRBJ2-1	CATSDRAGGLYNEQFF	TGTGCCACCAGTGACCGCGCCGGAGGATTGTACAATGAGCAGTTCTTC
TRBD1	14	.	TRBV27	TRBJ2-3	CASSPGQRRDTQYF	TGTGCCAGCAGTCCGGGACAGCGTAGAGATACGCAGTATTTT
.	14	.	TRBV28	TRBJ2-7	CASSFQGTAYEQYF	TGTGCCAGCAGTTTCCAGGGAACGGCCTACGAGCAGTACTTC
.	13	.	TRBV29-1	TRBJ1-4	CSVRAGTNEKLFF	TGCAGCGTCCGCGCGGGTACTAATGAAAAACTGTTTTTT
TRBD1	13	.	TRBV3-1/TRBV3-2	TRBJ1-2	CASSRDRGRGYTF	TGTGCCAGCAGCCGGGACAGGGGAAGAGGCTACACCTTC
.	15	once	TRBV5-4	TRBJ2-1	CASSLNQKLIHEQFF	TGTGCCAGCAGCTTGAATCAAAAGCTCATCCATGAGCAGTTCTTC
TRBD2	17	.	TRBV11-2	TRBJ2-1	CASSLAGLAGGRNEQFF	TGTGCCAGCAGCTTAGCGGGACTAGCGGGAGGAAGAAATGAGCAGTTCTTC
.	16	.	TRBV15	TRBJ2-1	CATSGDRDFSYNEQFF	TGTGCCACCAGCGGGGACCGGGACTTTTCCTACAATGAGCAGTTCTTC
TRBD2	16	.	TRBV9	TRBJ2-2	CASSGKRERSAGELFF	TGTGCCAGCAGCGGGAAGCGGGAGCGGAGTGCCGGGGAGCTGTTTTTT
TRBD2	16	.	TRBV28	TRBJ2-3	CASSFSLAGNTDTQYF	TGTGCCAGCAGTTTCTCACTAGCGGGGAACACAGATACGCAGTATTTT
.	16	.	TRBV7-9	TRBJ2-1	CASSPLDWYSYNEQFF	TGTGCCAGCAGCCCCCTCGACTGGTACTCCTACAATGAGCAGTTCTTC
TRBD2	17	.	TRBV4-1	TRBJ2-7	CASSQVLAGVSSYEQYF	TGCGCCAGCAGCCAAGTACTAGCGGGAGTATCCTCCTACGAGCAGTACTTC
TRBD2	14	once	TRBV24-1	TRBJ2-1	CATRSAGNYNEQFF	TGTGCCACCAGATCAGCGGGGAACTACAATGAGCAGTTCTTC
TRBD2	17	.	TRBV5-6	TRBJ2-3	CASSLRLAGGSTDTQYF	TGTGCCAGCAGCTTGAGGTTAGCGGGAGGGTCCACAGATACGCAGTATTTT
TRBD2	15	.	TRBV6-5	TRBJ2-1	CASTRGTSGRGEQFF	TGTGCCAGCACGAGGGGGACTAGCGGGAGGGGTGAGCAGTTCTTC
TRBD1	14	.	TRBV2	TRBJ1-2	CASGTGSSSYGYTF	TGTGCCAGCGGGACAGGGAGTTCGTCCTATGGCTACACCTTC
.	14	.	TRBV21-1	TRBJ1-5	CASSKENFRQPQHF	TGTGCCAGCAGCAAAGAAAATTTTAGACAGCCCCAGCATTTT
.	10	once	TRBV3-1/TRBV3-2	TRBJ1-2	CASSQEQFFF	TGTGCCAGCAGCCAAGAGCAGTTCTTCTTC
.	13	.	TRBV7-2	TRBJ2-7	CASSLGGGYEQYF	TGTGCCAGCAGCTTAGGAGGCGGGTACGAGCAGTACTTC
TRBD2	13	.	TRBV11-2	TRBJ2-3	CASSQAGPDTQYF	TGTGCCAGCAGCCAAGCGGGGCCGGATACGCAGTATTTT
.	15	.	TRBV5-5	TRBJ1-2	CASSLGPGTNYGYTF	TGTGCCAGCAGCTTGGGTCCGGGGACTAACTATGGCTACACCTTC
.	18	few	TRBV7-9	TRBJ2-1	CASSSPGTGTIAYNEQFF	TGTGCCAGCAGTTCCCCCGGTACCGGGACAATTGCCTACAATGAGCAGTTCTTC
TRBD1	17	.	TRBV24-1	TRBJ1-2	CATSDFGGSTGDYGYTF	TGTGCCACCAGTGATTTTGGGGGGTCGACAGGGGACTATGGCTACACCTTC
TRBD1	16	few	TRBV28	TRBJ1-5	CASSLGQGASNQPQHF	TGTGCCAGCAGTTTGGGGCAGGGGGCTAGCAATCAGCCCCAGCATTTT
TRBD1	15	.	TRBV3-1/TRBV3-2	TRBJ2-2	CASSLGTGSTGELFF	TGTGCCAGCAGCCTTGGGACAGGGAGCACCGGGGAGCTGTTTTTT
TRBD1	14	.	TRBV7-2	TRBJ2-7	CASSSTGGPYEQYF	TGTGCCAGCAGCTCGACAGGGGGCCCCTACGAGCAGTACTTC
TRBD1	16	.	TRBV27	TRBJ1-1	CASSLNEGQRGTEAFF	TGTGCCAGCAGTTTAAATGAGGGACAGAGGGGCACTGAAGCTTTCTTT
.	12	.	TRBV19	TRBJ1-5	CASSNGAQPQHF	TGTGCCAGTAGTAACGGTGCTCAGCCCCAGCATTTT
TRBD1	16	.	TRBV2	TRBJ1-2	CASTNVRDRTNYGYTF	TGTGCCAGCACCAATGTTCGGGACAGAACTAACTATGGCTACACCTTC
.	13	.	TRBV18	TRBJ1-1	CASSPSGDTEAFF	TGTGCCAGCTCTCCCTCGGGGGACACTGAAGCTTTCTTT
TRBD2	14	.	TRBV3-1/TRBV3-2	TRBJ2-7	CASSLPGLAGGQYF	TGTGCCAGCAGCCTTCCGGGACTAGCGGGAGGGCAGTACTTC
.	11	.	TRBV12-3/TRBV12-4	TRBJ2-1	CASSRYNEQFF	TGTGCCAGCAGTCGCTACAATGAGCAGTTCTTC
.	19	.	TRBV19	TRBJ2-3	CASNHRRGGQGRSTDTQYF	TGTGCCAGTAACCATAGGAGGGGGGGGCAGGGGCGAAGCACAGATACGCAGTATTTT
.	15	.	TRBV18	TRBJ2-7	CASSYSTDRAYEQYF	TGTGCCAGCTCCTACTCCACGGACAGAGCCTACGAGCAGTACTTC
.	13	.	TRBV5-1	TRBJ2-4	CASSLAPGSIQYF	TGCGCCAGCAGCTTGGCTCCGGGATCCATTCAGTACTTC
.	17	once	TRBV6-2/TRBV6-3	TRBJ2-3	CASSYQVSRGSTDTQYF	TGTGCCAGCAGTTACCAAGTCTCGAGGGGGAGCACAGATACGCAGTATTTT
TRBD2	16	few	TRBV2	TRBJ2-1	CASSEIGTTRSNEQFF	TGTGCCAGCAGTGAAATCGGGACTACCCGTTCCAATGAGCAGTTCTTC
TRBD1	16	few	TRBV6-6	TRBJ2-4	CASSRTKDRGTNIQYF	TGTGCCAGCAGTCGCACTAAGGACAGGGGTACAAACATTCAGTACTTC
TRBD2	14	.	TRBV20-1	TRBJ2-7	CSASGGRVSYEQYF	TGCAGTGCTAGTGGCGGGAGGGTCTCCTACGAGCAGTACTTC
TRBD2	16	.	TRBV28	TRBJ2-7	CASSSLSSGSSYEQYF	TGTGCCAGCAGTTCCCTCTCTAGCGGGTCCTCCTACGAGCAGTACTTC
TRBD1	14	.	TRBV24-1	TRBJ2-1	CATSDGDRGNEQFF	TGTGCCACCAGTGACGGGGACAGGGGCAATGAGCAGTTCTTC
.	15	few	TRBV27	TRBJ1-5	CASSPSPTSNQPQHF	TGTGCCAGCAGTCCGAGTCCCACTAGCAATCAGCCCCAGCATTTT
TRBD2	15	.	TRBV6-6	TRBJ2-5	CASSRLAGPQETQYF	TGTGCCAGCAGTCGACTAGCGGGACCCCAAGAGACCCAGTACTTC
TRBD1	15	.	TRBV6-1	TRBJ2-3	CASSEGTGYTDTQYF	TGTGCCAGCAGTGAAGGGACAGGGTACACAGATACGCAGTATTTT